The clone carrying this TCR beta chain was detected many times. From germline, CDR1 is MDHEN and CDR2 SYDVKM. V gave up 6 bases and J gave up 3 bases; unmatched junction bases: 5. The CDR3 spans 14 residues. The data were taken from a study of identical twins. TCRdb re-called the 5' RACE reads through MiXCR, storing one row per CDR3 protein. The sample holds around 490,000 distinct CDR3 sequences, approximately 20% seen once. The same specimen was also included in a second study, on yellow fever vaccine responses in identical twins.

The chain couples TRBV28 to TRBJ2-7; TRBD1 matches at 10 bases. Sequenced: CD4+ T cells sorted from blood. The source is a woman under 30 in good health. CDR3 amino acids: CASRDRGRGYEQYF. The CDR3 DNA reads as TGTGCCAGCAGAGACAGGGGGCGCGGCTACGAGCAGTACTTC.